This T cell receptor (beta chain) was identified in a study of T cell changes during pregnancy in multiple sclerosis. The CDR3 is 15 amino acids. CDR1 is SGHAT and CDR2 is FQNNGV in the germline V gene. The trim removed 5 bases at V and 0 bases at J, leaving 4 bases unmatched. Clones were read by immunoSEQ multiplex PCR, and TCRdb kept only the in-frame ones, dropping some. Among tens of thousands of clones listed, 80% to 95% were seen once. The input for sequencing was peripheral blood, taken after pregnancy. The sequence was obtained from a female donor in good health, enrolled as a control in a pregnancy study. V and J are TRBV11-2 and TRBJ1-5, with 7 bases fitting TRBD1. The CDR3: CASSPQGLSNQPQHF. The CDR3 bases are TGTGCCAGCAGCCCACAGGGGCTTAGCAATCAGCCCCAGCATTTT.